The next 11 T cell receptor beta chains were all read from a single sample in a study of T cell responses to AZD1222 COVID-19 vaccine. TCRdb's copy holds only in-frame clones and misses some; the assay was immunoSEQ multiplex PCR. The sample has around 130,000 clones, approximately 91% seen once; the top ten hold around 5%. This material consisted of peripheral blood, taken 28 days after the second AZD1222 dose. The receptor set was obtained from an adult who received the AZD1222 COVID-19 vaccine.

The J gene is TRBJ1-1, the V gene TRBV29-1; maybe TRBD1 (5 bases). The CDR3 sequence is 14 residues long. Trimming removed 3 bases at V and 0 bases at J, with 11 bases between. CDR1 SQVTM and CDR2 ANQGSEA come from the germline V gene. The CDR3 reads CSVDPGPMNTEAFF. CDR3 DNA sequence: TGCAGCGTTGATCCAGGGCCGATGAACACTGAAGCTTTCTTT.

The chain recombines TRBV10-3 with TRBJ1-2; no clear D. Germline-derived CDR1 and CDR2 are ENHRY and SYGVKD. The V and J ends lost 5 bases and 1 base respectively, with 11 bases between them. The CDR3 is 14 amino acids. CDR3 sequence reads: CAISQNGYNYGYTF. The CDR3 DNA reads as TGTGCCATCAGTCAAAACGGTTATAACTATGGCTACACCTTC.

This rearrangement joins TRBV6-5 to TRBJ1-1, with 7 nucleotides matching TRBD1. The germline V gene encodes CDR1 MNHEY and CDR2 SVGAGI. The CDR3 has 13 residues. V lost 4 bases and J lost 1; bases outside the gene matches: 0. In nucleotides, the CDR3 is TGTGCCAGCAGTTGGACAGGGAACACTGAAGCTTTCTTT. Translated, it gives CASSWTGNTEAFF.

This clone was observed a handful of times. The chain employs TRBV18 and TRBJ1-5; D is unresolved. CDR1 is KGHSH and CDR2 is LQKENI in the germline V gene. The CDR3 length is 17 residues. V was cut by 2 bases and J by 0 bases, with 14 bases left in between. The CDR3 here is CASSPIETVYSNQPQHF. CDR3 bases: TGTGCCAGCTCACCAATCGAGACGGTGTATAGCAATCAGCCCCAGCATTTT.

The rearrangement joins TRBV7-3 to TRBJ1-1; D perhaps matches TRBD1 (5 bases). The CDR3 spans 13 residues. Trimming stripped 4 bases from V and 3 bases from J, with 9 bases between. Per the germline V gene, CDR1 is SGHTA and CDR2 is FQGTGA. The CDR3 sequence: CASSSGGYTEAFF. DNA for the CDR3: TGTGCCAGCAGCTCGGGGGGATACACTGAAGCTTTCTTT.

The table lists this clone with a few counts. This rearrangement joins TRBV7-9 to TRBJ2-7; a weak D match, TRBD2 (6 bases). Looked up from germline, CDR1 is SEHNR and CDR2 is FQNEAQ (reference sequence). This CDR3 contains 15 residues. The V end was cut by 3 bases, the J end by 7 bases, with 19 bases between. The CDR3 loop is CASSFTATGGREQYF. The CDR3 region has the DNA TGTGCCAGCAGCTTCACAGCCACCGGGGGACGTGAGCAGTACTTC.

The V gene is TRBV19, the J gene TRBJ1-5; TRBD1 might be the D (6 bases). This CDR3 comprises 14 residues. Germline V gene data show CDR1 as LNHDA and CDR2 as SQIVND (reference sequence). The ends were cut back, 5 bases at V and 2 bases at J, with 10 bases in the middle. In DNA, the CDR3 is TGTGCCAGTAGTCCAGGGGCGGGCAATCAGCCCCAGCATTTT. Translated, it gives CASSPGAGNQPQHF.

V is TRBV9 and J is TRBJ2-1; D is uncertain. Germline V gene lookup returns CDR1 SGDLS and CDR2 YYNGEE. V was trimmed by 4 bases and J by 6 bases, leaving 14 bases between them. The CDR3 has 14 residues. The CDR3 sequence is CASSINNALNEQFF. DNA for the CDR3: TGTGCCAGCAGCATTAACAACGCCCTCAATGAGCAGTTCTTC.

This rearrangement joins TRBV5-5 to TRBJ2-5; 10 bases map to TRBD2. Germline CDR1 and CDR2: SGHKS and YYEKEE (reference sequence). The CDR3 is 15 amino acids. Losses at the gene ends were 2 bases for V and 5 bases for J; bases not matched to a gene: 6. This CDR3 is CASSLAGGLEETQYF. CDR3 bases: TGTGCCAGCAGCTTAGCGGGGGGGCTGGAGGAGACCCAGTACTTC. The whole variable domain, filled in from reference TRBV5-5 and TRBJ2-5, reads DAGVTQSPTHLIKTRGQQVTLRCSPISGHKSVSWYQQVLGQGPQFIFQYYEKEERGRGNFPDRFSARQFPNYSSELNVNALLLGDSALYLCASSLAGGLEETQYFGPGTRLLVL.

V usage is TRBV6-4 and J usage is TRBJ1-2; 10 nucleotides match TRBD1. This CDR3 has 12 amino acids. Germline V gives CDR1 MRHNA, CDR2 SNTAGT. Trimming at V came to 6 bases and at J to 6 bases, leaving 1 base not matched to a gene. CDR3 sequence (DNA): TGTGCCAGCAGGGGGACAGGGGATGGCTACACCTTC. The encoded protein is CASRGTGDGYTF.

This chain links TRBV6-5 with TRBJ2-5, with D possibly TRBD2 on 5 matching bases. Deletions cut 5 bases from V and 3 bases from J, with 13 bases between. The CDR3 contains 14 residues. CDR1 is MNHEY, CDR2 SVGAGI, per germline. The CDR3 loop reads CASSPAAVKETQYF. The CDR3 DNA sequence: TGTGCCAGCAGTCCAGCGGCAGTCAAAGAGACCCAGTACTTC.